This T cell receptor (beta chain) was identified during a study of blood T cell repertoires in COVID-19. Study-level information: Acute and convalescent COVID-19 specimens originated in the United States, Italy and Spain. In each case, the material was cDNA or gDNA derived from T cells, B-cell-depleted T cells, or PBMCs.

The CDR3 is 14 residues long. CDR1 is SGHVS, CDR2 FQNEAQ, per germline. V dropped 5 bases and J dropped 2; count of bases not matched to a gene: 5. Original analysis: Amplification with reference gene primers provided the estimates of nucleated cell counts. Only in-frame clones appear in the TCRdb table, and some are missing; sequencing was by immunoSEQ multiplex PCR. V and J calls and clone size follow that table, whereas D and trimming were derived from the DNA. This table has some 96,000 clones, around nine tenths appearing once. The clonotype originates from a man aged 50 or older with acute or convalescent COVID-19. The sequencing sample was made of peripheral blood. The J gene is TRBJ2-7, the V gene TRBV7-8; the match to TRBD2 covers 8 bases. The CDR3 loop is CASSLQGLAYEQYF. For the CDR3, the DNA is TGTGCCAGCAGCCTACAGGGACTAGCCTACGAGCAGTACTTC.